This paragraph covers one TCR beta chain sequence. Sequencing was performed with immunoSEQ multiplex PCR; in TCRdb, only in-frame clones are kept and a portion is missing. The sample lists just under 65,000 clones, about 84% occurring once. The sample originates from a study of blood T cell repertoires in COVID-19. CDR1 and CDR2 (germline): MDHEN, SYDVKM. V trimming: 6 bases; J trimming: 0 bases; junction bases outside the gene matches: 13. The CDR3 covers 18 residues. The TCR originated in a human donor in a cohort sampled during active COVID-19. Sequenced sample: peripheral blood. The chain carries TRBV28 and TRBJ2-1; 8 positions match TRBD2. In DNA, the CDR3 is TGTGCCAGCAGGGTCCGGGCGGGGGGCCTGAGCTCCTACAATGAGCAGTTCTTC. This gives the protein CASRVRAGGLSSYNEQFF.